The rows below give T cell receptor beta chains drawn from one sample of a study of T cell responses to AZD1222 COVID-19 vaccine. Assay: immunoSEQ multiplex PCR; the TCRdb copy retains only in-frame clones and omits some. Of more than 80,000 clones listed, more than 75% are singletons. The sequencing here drew on peripheral blood, taken on day 0 of AZD1222 vaccination. The receptors originated from an adult in good health. Each CDR3 is given with its conserved first and last residue. The D gene is left open where the match is weak. The size of a clone is reported for some rows only, either as once, few or many, or as a class for expanded clones.

D gene,clone size,J gene,V gene,CDR3 DNA,CDR3 protein
TRBD1,once,TRBJ1-3,TRBV7-9,TGTGCCAGCAGCATAATCTCCAGTGACAGGGGGTTATCTGGAAACACCATATATTTT,CASSIISSDRGLSGNTIYF
-,-,TRBJ1-2,TRBV14,TGTGCCAGCAGCCAAGATCAGGGCAGGGTCTATGGCTACACCTTC,CASSQDQGRVYGYTF
-,-,TRBJ2-7,TRBV28,TGTGCCAGCAGTTTGTCGGGGCATTCCTACGAGCAGTACTTC,CASSLSGHSYEQYF
-,-,TRBJ2-2,TRBV27,TGTGCCAGCAGTTCCACCGGGGAGCTGTTTTTT,CASSSTGELFF
-,few,TRBJ2-2,TRBV18,TGTGCCAGCTCACCATCGGACAGAAACACCGGGGAGCTGTTTTTT,CASSPSDRNTGELFF
-,-,TRBJ2-6,TRBV6-2/TRBV6-3,TGTGCCAGCAGTCCCCCAGCGAGACAGCTGATCTCTGGGGCCAACGTCCTGACTTTC,CASSPPARQLISGANVLTF
-,-,TRBJ2-4,TRBV23-1,TGCGCCAGCAGAGGGGACGTAAGGGAGCTAGCCAAAAACATTCAGTACTTC,CASRGDVRELAKNIQYF
-,-,TRBJ1-6,TRBV19,TGTGCCAGTCGACTAACAGGCTTCTATAATTCACCCCTCCACTTT,CASRLTGFYNSPLHF
-,-,TRBJ1-4,TRBV15,TGTGCCACCAGCAGAGCATATTGGCAGGCCAATGAAAAACTGTTTTTT,CATSRAYWQANEKLFF
-,-,TRBJ1-2,TRBV5-4,TGTGCCAGCAGCTCCGTTAAGGGGAACAACTATGGCTACACCTTC,CASSSVKGNNYGYTF
-,-,TRBJ1-1,TRBV11-3,TGTGCCAGCAGCCAAGGTGCATCCGAAGCTTTCTTT,CASSQGASEAFF
-,-,TRBJ2-3,TRBV6-5,TGTGCCAGCAGAACCGGACGAGATACGCAGTATTTT,CASRTGRDTQYF
TRBD2,-,TRBJ2-3,TRBV4-1,TGCGCCAGCAGCCAAGATCGGCTAGCGGGGGGGCCTTCCCTCACAGATACGCAGTATTTT,CASSQDRLAGGPSLTDTQYF
-,-,TRBJ1-5,TRBV4-2,TGTGCCAGCAGCCAAGATTTTGGAGGAGGTCAGCCCCAGCATTTT,CASSQDFGGGQPQHF
-,few,TRBJ1-2,TRBV12-3/TRBV12-4,TGTGCCAGCAGTTTGGGTTACTATGGCTACACCTTC,CASSLGYYGYTF
TRBD1,-,TRBJ1-4,TRBV4-3,TGCGCCAGCAGCCACGCCGGGACAGGGAATGAAAAACTGTTTTTT,CASSHAGTGNEKLFF
TRBD1,-,TRBJ1-1,TRBV10-3,TGTGCCATCAGTGAGTCCTGGACAGGGGCAAACACTGAAGCTTTCTTT,CAISESWTGANTEAFF
-,few,TRBJ2-7,TRBV3-1/TRBV3-2,TGTGCCAGCAGAAATGGGGGCGGTACCTACGAGCAGTACTTC,CASRNGGGTYEQYF